These 5 T cell receptor beta chains came from one sample sequenced in a study of blood T cell repertoires in COVID-19. This table comes from immunoSEQ multiplex PCR, and its TCRdb copy is limited to in-frame clones, with some not included. The table includes about 100,000 clones, 80% detected once. Sequencing used peripheral blood. These receptors all come from a woman between 65 and 79 years old with acute or convalescent COVID-19.

The chain employs TRBV6-5 and TRBJ2-3; maybe TRBD2 (7 bases). Germline CDR1 MNHEY, CDR2 SVGAGI. The ends were cut back, 11 bases at V and 3 bases at J, with 15 bases in the middle. The CDR3 is 13 amino acids. CDR3 protein: CAAQRGGTDTQYF. CDR3 in DNA: TGTGCCGCCCAAAGGGGGGGGACAGATACGCAGTATTTT.

The chain employs TRBV9 and TRBJ1-1; 9 bases line up with TRBD1. After removal of 4 bases from V and 5 bases from J, the junction contained 3 bases not matched to a gene. The germline gives CDR1 SGDLS, CDR2 YYNGEE. CDR3 length: 13 amino acids. The CDR3 DNA sequence: TGTGCCAGCAGCCTGACAGGGGGAACTGAAGCTTTCTTT. Translating it yields CASSLTGGTEAFF. The whole variable domain, filled in from reference TRBV9 and TRBJ1-1, reads DSGVTQTPKHLITATGQRVTLRCSPRSGDLSVYWYQQSLDQGLQFLIQYYNGEERAKGNILERFSAQQFPDLHSELNLSSLELGDSALYFCASSLTGGTEAFFGQGTRLTVV.

The chain is built from TRBV6-6 and TRBJ2-7; D gene ambiguous. The V end lost 2 bases, the J end lost 3 bases, and 8 bases lay between the germline ends. The CDR3 spans 13 residues. Germline V gene lookup returns CDR1 MNHNY and CDR2 SVGAGI (reference sequence). The CDR3 DNA sequence: TGTGCCAGCAGTTACCAGATGAACTACGAGCAGTACGTC. This sequence encodes CASSYQMNYEQYV.

V and J are TRBV19 and TRBJ2-3; 7 bases agree with TRBD2. Losses at the gene ends were 3 bases for V and 1 base for J; bases not matched to a gene: 7. The CDR3 totals 16 residues. Germline V gene data show CDR1 as LNHDA and CDR2 as SQIVND (reference sequence). The CDR3 DNA sequence: TGTGCCAGTAGTATGAAGTGGAGCGGGGGCACAGATACGCAGTATTTT. Residues: CASSMKWSGGTDTQYF.

V is TRBV19 and J is TRBJ1-5, with 7 bases fitting TRBD1. Germline V gene lookup returns CDR1 LNHDA and CDR2 SQIVND (reference sequence). Trimming at V came to 2 bases and at J to 10 bases, leaving 11 bases not matched to a gene. The CDR3 has 15 amino acids. DNA for the CDR3: TGTGCCAGTAGTATAATTGGACAGGAGATTTTTCCCCAGCATTTT. Translating gives CASSIIGQEIFPQHF.